What follows are 30 T cell receptor beta chains derived from one specimen sequenced in a study of blood T cell repertoires in COVID-19. Produced via immunoSEQ multiplex PCR; TCRdb's table is partial and in-frame only. The top ten hold approximately 1% of the sample, which has nearly 350,000 clones, roughly nine tenths seen once. Sequenced material: PBMCs or T cells enriched from blood (not recorded which). The receptors here all came from a woman in her thirties who had recovered from COVID-19.

The chain joins TRBV7-9 to TRBJ1-6; tentative D call: TRBD1 (5 bases). CDR3 length equals 13 residues. The V and J ends lost 5 bases and 12 bases respectively, with 14 bases between them. Germline V gene lookup returns CDR1 SEHNR and CDR2 FQNEAQ (reference sequence). The CDR3 coding sequence is TGTGCCAGCAGCCAGGGTGGGACTAGACCCCTCCACTTT. It is translated as CASSQGGTRPLHF. The variable domain in full, completed from reference TRBV7-9 and TRBJ1-6, reads DTGVSQNPRHKITKRGQNVTFRCDPISEHNRLYWYRQTLGQGPEFLTYFQNEAQLEKSRLLSDRFSAERPKGSFSTLEIQRTEQGDSAMYLCASSQGGTRPLHFGNGTRLTVT.

V is TRBV7-9 and J is TRBJ1-5; 8 bases align to TRBD1. CDR1 and CDR2 (germline): SEHNR, FQNEAQ (reference sequence). The CDR3 extends over 17 amino acids. The trim removed 4 bases at V and 6 bases at J, leaving 14 bases unmatched. This CDR3 reads CASSSDSWTGSSQPQHF. CDR3 nucleotides: TGTGCCAGCAGCTCAGACAGCTGGACAGGGTCAAGTCAGCCCCAGCATTTT.

The rearrangement links TRBV5-1 to TRBJ2-6; the match to TRBD2 covers 8 bases. V lost 1 base, J lost 2 bases, and 2 bases stayed unmatched. The CDR3 length is 16 residues. CDR1 is SGHRS and CDR2 is YFSETQ in the germline V gene. The DNA for the CDR3 is TGCGCCAGCAGCTTGCGGGGGGGCGCTGGGGCCAACGTCCTGACTTTC. Translated: CASSLRGGAGANVLTF. The variable domain in full, completed from reference TRBV5-1 and TRBJ2-6, reads KAGVTQTPRYLIKTRGQQVTLSCSPISGHRSVSWYQQTPGQGLQFLFEYFSETQRNKGNFPGRFSGRQFSNSRSEMNVSTLELGDSALYLCASSLRGGAGANVLTFGAGSRLTVL.

The chain couples TRBV7-9 to TRBJ1-4; 11 bases fit TRBD1. This CDR3 spans 14 amino acids. V shed 5 bases and J 7 bases; nucleotides not matched to a gene: 3. The germline V gene encodes CDR1 SEHNR and CDR2 FQNEAQ (reference sequence). The CDR3 bases are TGTGCCAGCAGCGTCGGGACAGGGGGTGAAAAACTGTTTTTT. The encoded protein is CASSVGTGGEKLFF.

The chain is built from TRBV5-1 and TRBJ2-7, with unresolved D. The germline V gene has CDR1 SGHRS and CDR2 YFSETQ. The CDR3 loop spans 14 amino acids. Trimming removed 0 bases at V and 3 bases at J, with 10 bases between. The CDR3 DNA reads TGCGCCAGCAGCTTGGACGGCAGAGGCTACGAGCAGTACTTC. This sequence encodes CASSLDGRGYEQYF.

CDR3 loop: CASRLDRGGETQYF. The CDR3 DNA is TGTGCCAGCAGACTCGACAGGGGGGGAGAGACCCAGTACTTC. J is TRBJ2-5 and V is TRBV28; the match to TRBD1 covers 9 bases. This CDR3 has 14 amino acids. Germline V lookup: CDR1 MDHEN, CDR2 SYDVKM. J gave up 4 bases and V 6 bases, and 6 bases lay outside the gene matches.

This sequence joins TRBV6-5 and TRBJ1-3, with unresolved D. From germline, CDR1 is MNHEY and CDR2 SVGAGI. The CDR3 is 14 amino acids. The V and J ends lost 6 bases and 0 bases respectively, with 9 bases between them. CDR3 loop: CASSPGGSGNTIYF. In nucleotides, the CDR3 is TGTGCCAGCAGCCCCGGTGGCTCTGGAAACACCATATATTTT.

This chain links TRBV4-3 with TRBJ2-1, with D possibly being TRBD1 (6 bases). V was pared by 0 bases and J by 2 bases, with 14 bases between. Germline V gene lookup returns CDR1 LGHNA and CDR2 YSLEER. This CDR3 has 17 residues. The CDR3 DNA reads as TGCGCCAGCAGCCAAGAGCCTGGACAGCTAGCCTACAATGAGCAGTTCTTC. It is translated as CASSQEPGQLAYNEQFF.

This chain links TRBV12-5 with TRBJ1-1, with a possible D match to TRBD1 (5 bases). The V gene's germline CDR1 is LGHNT and CDR2 FRNRAP. The CDR3 consists of 15 residues. Trimming took off 5 bases at V and 1 base at J, with 14 bases between the two ends. CDR3 residues: CASGPRVDGNTEAFF. The DNA for the CDR3 is TGTGCTAGTGGTCCCAGGGTGGATGGGAACACTGAAGCTTTCTTT.

The chain is built from TRBV3-1 (or the pseudogene TRBV3-2) and TRBJ2-7; TRBD1 might be the D (5 bases). Germline loops: CDR1 LGHDT, CDR2 YNNKEL (reference sequence). V lost 0 bases, J lost 2 bases, and 11 bases lay in between. This CDR3 has 15 residues. CDR3 sequence reads: CASSQDPGRAYEQYF. CDR3 in DNA: TGTGCCAGCAGCCAAGATCCCGGCAGGGCCTACGAGCAGTACTTC.

The chain is built from TRBV6-5 and TRBJ1-5, with D perhaps matching TRBD1 (5 bases). In germline, CDR1 is MNHEY, CDR2 SVGAGI. CDR3 length: 14 amino acids. Trimming took 6 bases from V and 3 from J, leaving 12 bases between them. CDR3 sequence reads: CASRSGVINQPQHF. CDR3 DNA: TGTGCCAGCAGATCGGGGGTTATCAATCAGCCCCAGCATTTT.

J is TRBJ2-1 and V is TRBV7-2; D call uncertain. The CDR3 is 12 amino acids. Germline V gene lookup returns CDR1 SGHTA and CDR2 FQGNSA. The V and J ends lost 4 bases and 12 bases respectively, with 13 bases between them. CDR3 amino acids: CASSSMRGRQFF. The DNA of the CDR3 is TGTGCCAGCAGCTCCATGAGAGGCCGGCAGTTCTTC.

The chain uses TRBV5-8 and TRBJ1-2; the match to TRBD1 covers 7 bases. The CDR3 extends over 13 amino acids. Trimming took 4 bases from V and 5 from J; bases not matched to a gene: 5. The germline gives CDR1 SGHTS, CDR2 YDEGEE. For the CDR3, the DNA is TGTGCCAGCAGCCCCGACAGGGAATATGGCTACACCTTC. Amino acid sequence: CASSPDREYGYTF.

The chain carries TRBV4-1 and TRBJ1-1; D is unclear. With 6 bases removed from V and 1 base from J, the gap between germline ends came to 15 bases. Per germline, CDR1 MGHRA and CDR2 YSYEKL. The CDR3 spans 15 residues. CDR3 sequence reads: CASSQATPRNTEAFF. Here the CDR3 DNA reads TGCGCCAGCAGTCAGGCCACACCCAGGAACACTGAAGCTTTCTTT.

The chain recombines TRBV3-1 (or the pseudogene TRBV3-2) with TRBJ2-1; 11 bases agree with TRBD2. From germline, CDR1 is LGHDT and CDR2 YNNKEL (reference sequence). CDR3 length equals 16 residues. The J segment lost 7 bases and the V segment lost 0 bases, leaving 5 bases of the junction unmatched. In DNA, the CDR3 is TGTGCCAGCAGCCAAGAGCCTTCTAGCGGGGGGAATGAGCAGTTCTTC. It is translated as CASSQEPSSGGNEQFF.

The rearrangement joins TRBV4-1 to TRBJ2-2; D perhaps matches TRBD2 (6 bases). Trimming removed 1 base at V and 3 bases at J, with 15 bases between. The V gene's germline CDR1 is MGHRA and CDR2 YSYEKL. The CDR3 is made up of 17 amino acids. The CDR3 spells CASSQGSRGTYTGELFF. DNA for the CDR3: TGCGCCAGCAGCCAAGGGTCACGGGGGACTTACACCGGGGAGCTGTTTTTT.

The rearrangement links TRBV10-1 to TRBJ2-6, with D perhaps matching TRBD2 (7 bases). Looked up from germline, CDR1 is WNHNN and CDR2 is SYGVQD (reference sequence). The ends were cut back, 4 bases at V and 2 bases at J, with 12 bases in the middle. This CDR3 comprises 16 residues. The CDR3 nucleotides read TGCGCCAGCAGTGCCGGAGGGGGGGCTGGGGCCAACGTCCTGACTTTC. Residues: CASSAGGGAGANVLTF.

This chain joins TRBV5-8 and TRBJ1-4; 7 bases line up with TRBD1. In germline, CDR1 is SGHTS, CDR2 YDEGEE. The length of the CDR3 is 16 residues. With 4 bases clipped from V and 4 bases from J, the junction kept 10 bases outside the gene matches. The CDR3 bases are TGTGCCAGCAGCAGATTCCGACAGGGCGGTAATGAAAAACTGTTTTTT. It specifies CASSRFRQGGNEKLFF.

The V call is TRBV30, the J call TRBJ2-7; TRBD2 might be the D (5 bases). The CDR3 is 14 amino acids. Trimming removed 4 bases at V and 1 base at J, with 14 bases between. The germline gives CDR1 GTSNPN, CDR2 SVGIG (reference sequence). CDR3 sequence: CAWTHGVFSYEQYF. For the CDR3, the DNA is TGTGCCTGGACACACGGGGTTTTTTCCTACGAGCAGTACTTC. Full variable domain (missing parts from reference TRBV30 and TRBJ2-7): SQTIHQWPATLVQPVGSPLSLECTVEGTSNPNLYWYRQAAGRGLQLLFYSVGIGQISSEVPQNLSASRPQDRQFILSSKKLLLSDSGFYLCAWTHGVFSYEQYFGPGTRLTVT.

The chain couples TRBV15 to TRBJ2-2; the D gene is possibly TRBD1 (6 bases). The CDR3 runs 17 residues. CDR1 LNHNV and CDR2 YYDKDF come from the germline V gene (reference sequence). Deletions cut 0 bases from V and 5 bases from J, with 16 bases between. The DNA for the CDR3 is TGTGCCACCAGCAGAGAATCAACAGGGTCCGGGACCGGGGAGCTGTTTTTT. It specifies CATSRESTGSGTGELFF.

The count of this clone is one. V is TRBV19 and J is TRBJ2-5; the match to TRBD1 covers 9 bases. The V gene's germline CDR1 is LNHDA and CDR2 SQIVND (reference sequence). This CDR3 region has 15 residues. After removal of 5 bases from V and 5 bases from J, the junction contained 9 bases not matched to a gene. CDR3 protein: CASSSGTGIWETQYF. In DNA, the CDR3 is TGTGCCAGTAGTTCCGGGACAGGGATTTGGGAGACCCAGTACTTC. The whole variable domain, remainder taken from reference TRBV19 and TRBJ2-5, is DGGITQSPKYLFRKEGQNVTLSCEQNLNHDAMYWYRQDPGQGLRLIYYSQIVNDFQKGDIAEGYSVSREKKESFPLTVTSAQKNPTAFYLCASSSGTGIWETQYFGPGTRLLVL.

The chain is built from TRBV30 and TRBJ2-4; TRBD1 aligns across 9 bases. The CDR3 runs 14 residues. J lost 9 bases, V lost 4 bases, and 10 bases had no gene match. From germline, CDR1 is GTSNPN and CDR2 SVGIG (reference sequence). Here the CDR3 reads CAWNSGTGSGIQYF. The CDR3 region has the DNA TGTGCCTGGAATTCCGGGACAGGGAGCGGCATTCAGTACTTC.

The chain combines TRBV28 with TRBJ1-5; D is perhaps TRBD1 (5 bases). CDR1 and CDR2 (germline): MDHEN, SYDVKM. With 7 bases removed from V and 0 bases from J, the gap between germline ends came to 13 bases. There are 15 residues in the CDR3. In nucleotides, the CDR3 is TGTGCCAGCACCGTGACAGAAAGTAGCAATCAGCCCCAGCATTTT. Residues: CASTVTESSNQPQHF. The variable domain in full, completed from reference TRBV28 and TRBJ1-5, reads DVKVTQSSRYLVKRTGEKVFLECVQDMDHENMFWYRQDPGLGLRLIYFSYDVKMKEKGDIPEGYSVSREKKERFSLILESASTNQTSMYLCASTVTESSNQPQHFGDGTRLSIL.

The chain employs TRBV11-2 and TRBJ1-1; D is unclear. V lost 10 bases and J 6 bases, leaving 18 bases between the germline ends. The CDR3 sequence is 13 residues long. The germline CDR1 and CDR2 sequences are SGHAT and FQNNGV. CDR3 sequence: CATPPRPGSEAFF. The DNA for the CDR3 is TGTGCCACCCCGCCGAGGCCCGGTTCTGAAGCTTTCTTT.

CDR3 sequence reads: CASSPRDFRGPLHF. CDR3 in DNA: TGTGCCAGCAGCCCCCGGGACTTTCGGGGACCCCTCCACTTT. The chain joins TRBV7-6 to TRBJ1-6; TRBD1 is a possible D gene (5 bases). Trimming stripped 5 bases from V and 12 bases from J, with 17 bases between. The CDR3 is 14 amino acids. The V gene's germline CDR1 is SGHVS and CDR2 FNYEAQ. Full variable domain (rest looked up from reference TRBV7-6 and TRBJ1-6): GAGVSQSPRYKVTKRGQDVALRCDPISGHVSLYWYRQALGQGPEFLTYFNYEAQQDKSGLPNDRFSAERPEGSISTLTIQRTEQRDSAMYRCASSPRDFRGPLHFGNGTRLTVT.

The genes are TRBV2 and TRBJ2-2; D possibly corresponds to TRBD1 (5 bases). The CDR3 runs to 14 residues. V lost 4 bases and J lost 5, with 11 bases in between. The germline V gene has CDR1 SNHLY and CDR2 FYNNEI. CDR3 in DNA: TGTGCCAGCAGTGTCCAGGGAAGGACCGGGGAGCTGTTTTTT. This codes for CASSVQGRTGELFF. The full variable domain, rest sourced from reference TRBV2 and TRBJ2-2, is EPEVTQTPSHQVTQMGQEVILRCVPISNHLYFYWYRQILGQKVEFLVSFYNNEISEKSEIFDDQFSVERPDGSNFTLKIRSTKLEDSAMYFCASSVQGRTGELFFGEGSRLTVL.

V and J are TRBV7-9 and TRBJ2-3, with a tentative D call TRBD2 (5 bases). The CDR3 sequence is 14 residues long. V gave up 2 bases and J gave up 8 bases, with 14 bases separating them. Germline CDR1 reads SEHNR; CDR2 reads FQNEAQ (reference sequence). The CDR3 loop reads CASSLPGGLGTQYF. Written as DNA, the CDR3 is TGTGCCAGCAGCTTACCTGGTGGACTTGGTACGCAGTATTTT.

The genes are TRBV7-9 and TRBJ1-5; no reliable D call. CDR1 and CDR2 from the germline V gene are SEHNR and FQNEAQ (reference sequence). The V gene lost 5 bases and the J gene lost 0 bases, with 5 bases spanning the gap. The CDR3 has 13 amino acids. For the CDR3, the DNA is TGTGCCAGCAGCATCGGTAGCAATCAGCCCCAGCATTTT. The encoded protein is CASSIGSNQPQHF.

The chain's CDR3 is CASSLAAGPTDTQYF. CDR3 DNA sequence: TGTGCCAGCAGCTTAGCCGCGGGCCCCACAGATACGCAGTATTTT. This rearrangement joins TRBV7-2 to TRBJ2-3; TRBD2 might be the D (5 bases). Germline CDR1 reads SGHTA; CDR2 reads FQGNSA. The V gene lost 0 bases and the J gene lost 2 bases, with 9 bases spanning the gap. The CDR3 runs to 15 residues.

Here the CDR3 reads CASSDLTLSGTGELFF. The DNA for the CDR3 is TGCGCCAGCAGCGACTTAACCCTGAGTGGGACCGGGGAGCTGTTTTTT. V usage is TRBV5-1 and J usage is TRBJ2-2, with D uncertain. V dropped 4 bases and J dropped 5 bases, with 18 bases sitting between them. This CDR3 has 16 amino acids. CDR1 and CDR2 from the germline V gene are SGHRS and YFSETQ.